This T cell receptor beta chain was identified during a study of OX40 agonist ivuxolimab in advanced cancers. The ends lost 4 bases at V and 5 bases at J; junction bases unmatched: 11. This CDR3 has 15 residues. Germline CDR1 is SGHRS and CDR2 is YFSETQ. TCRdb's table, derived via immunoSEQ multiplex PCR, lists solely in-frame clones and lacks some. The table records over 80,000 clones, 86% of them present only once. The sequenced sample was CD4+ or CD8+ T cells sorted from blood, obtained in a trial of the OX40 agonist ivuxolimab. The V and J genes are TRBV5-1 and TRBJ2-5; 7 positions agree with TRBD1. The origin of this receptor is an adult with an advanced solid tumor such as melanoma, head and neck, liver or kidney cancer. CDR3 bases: TGCGCCAGCAGCGGAGGACTGACAGGGCGGGAGACCCAGTACTTC. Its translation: CASSGGLTGRETQYF.